This is a list of T cell receptor beta chains from one sample in a study of blood T cell repertoires in COVID-19. Libraries were prepared by immunoSEQ multiplex PCR; TCRdb keeps only in-frame clonotypes and omits some of them. Of more than 95,000 clones detected, nearly 90% appear once; the ten largest clones hold over 1%. Material for sequencing was peripheral blood. The receptors were sampled from a woman aged 80 or over with acute or convalescent COVID-19. Each CDR3 is given with its conserved first and last residue. The D gene is left open where the match is weak. Expanded clones are given a class, and other clones once, few, many or no size at all.

.,TRBJ2-1,.,TRBV7-2,TGTGCCAGCAGCTTAGGGCTAGCCGCCAATGAGCAGTTCTTC,CASSLGLAANEQFF
.,TRBJ1-2,.,TRBV18,TGTGCCAGCTCACCAAAGGAGGTAAACTATGGCTACACCTTC,CASSPKEVNYGYTF
TRBD1,TRBJ1-5,.,TRBV5-6,TGTGCCAGCAGCGCGGGACAGGGGGCCTATCAGCCCCAGCATTTT,CASSAGQGAYQPQHF
.,TRBJ2-2,.,TRBV5-4,TGTGCCAGCAGCTTAAGGCCCCTAGACACCGGGGAGCTGTTTTTT,CASSLRPLDTGELFF
.,TRBJ2-6,.,TRBV6-5,TGTGCCAGCAGTTACTCGACAGCCGGGGCCAACGTCCTGACTTTC,CASSYSTAGANVLTF
TRBD1,TRBJ2-7,.,TRBV10-3,TGTGCCATCAGTGAGTCGACAGGGCTCCCCTACGAGCAGTACTTC,CAISESTGLPYEQYF
.,TRBJ1-1,once,TRBV20-1,TGCAGTGCTATAGTAGTCACTGAAGCTTTCTTT,CSAIVVTEAFF
.,TRBJ1-1,.,TRBV19,TGTGCCAGTAGTCCCCGGGCGGGGAGGGCCACTGAAGCTTTCTTT,CASSPRAGRATEAFF
TRBD2,TRBJ2-3,.,TRBV7-6,TGTGCCAGCAGCTGGACTAGCGGGGGGGCCGCAGATACGCAGTATTTT,CASSWTSGGAADTQYF
.,TRBJ2-1,.,TRBV5-8,TGTGCCAGCATACGGAGGTTAGGCAGCGGGCCCGACAATGAGCAGTTCTTC,CASIRRLGSGPDNEQFF
TRBD1,TRBJ1-1,.,TRBV10-3,TGTGCCATCAGGCCTGGAGGGGGCAAGGACACTGAAGCTTTCTTT,CAIRPGGGKDTEAFF
TRBD1,TRBJ1-2,.,TRBV25-1,TGTGCCAGCAGTGAATTAGGGGGCTCGGGTAACTATGGCTACACCTTC,CASSELGGSGNYGYTF
TRBD2,TRBJ2-7,.,TRBV7-8,TGTGCCAGCAGCTTATCCCCGACTAGCGGGAGGGGGACCTACGAGCAGTACTTC,CASSLSPTSGRGTYEQYF
TRBD2,TRBJ2-7,.,TRBV28,TGTGCCAGCGACCTAGCGGGGGGATACGAGCAGTACTTC,CASDLAGGYEQYF
.,TRBJ2-6,.,TRBV7-6,TGTGCCAGCAGCTTGCGTAGTTCACGCGGTATCTCTGGGGCCAACGTCCTGACTTTC,CASSLRSSRGISGANVLTF
TRBD2,TRBJ2-1,.,TRBV7-9,TGTGCCAGCAGCTTAACAGCGGGAGGGGCTGATGGGCAGTTCTTC,CASSLTAGGADGQFF
.,TRBJ1-5,.,TRBV4-3,TGCGCCAGCAGCGTATCGGACATTCGCAATCAGCCCCAGCATTTT,CASSVSDIRNQPQHF
TRBD2,TRBJ2-2,.,TRBV18,TGTGCCAGCTCATACCACGCACTAGCGGGGAACACCGGGGAGCTGTTTTTT,CASSYHALAGNTGELFF
.,TRBJ2-2,.,TRBV19,TGTGCCAGTAGTATAGGTGGCATCTCCACCGGGGAGCTGTTTTTT,CASSIGGISTGELFF
TRBD1,TRBJ1-6,.,TRBV6-5,TGTGCCAGCAGTTACTCGCGACAGGGTGCTTCACCCCTCCACTTT,CASSYSRQGASPLHF
.,TRBJ1-5,.,TRBV6-2/TRBV6-3,TGTGCCAGCAGTTACCAGGAGGTCAGCAATCAGCCCCAGCATTTT,CASSYQEVSNQPQHF
TRBD1,TRBJ2-7,.,TRBV6-2/TRBV6-3,TGTGCCAGCAGTTCCGGACAGGGCTCAGGGACCTACGAGCAGTACTTC,CASSSGQGSGTYEQYF
TRBD2,TRBJ2-1,.,TRBV28,TGCTCTAGCGGGGGTAGCTCCTACAATGAGCAGTTCTTC,CSSGGSSYNEQFF
.,TRBJ2-3,once,TRBV7-2,TGTGCCAGCAGCTTAGCCCCGGTGAGGAGAGATACGCAGTATTTT,CASSLAPVRRDTQYF
TRBD1,TRBJ2-7,.,TRBV10-3,TGTGCCACCGGCACCGGGACAGGGCCGCCCGAGCAGTACTTC,CATGTGTGPPEQYF
.,TRBJ1-2,.,TRBV15,TGTGCCACCAGCAGAGCCGGGAGCCGTCCTACCTTC,CATSRAGSRPTF
.,TRBJ2-2,.,TRBV2,TGTGCCAGCAGCACAAGGGGTGATAGCGGGGAGCTGTTTTTT,CASSTRGDSGELFF
TRBD2,TRBJ2-3,.,TRBV7-2,TGTGCCACCGTAGCGGGGGTTAGCACAGATACGCAGTATTTT,CATVAGVSTDTQYF
.,TRBJ1-3,.,TRBV6-5,TGTGCCACGGGAGGGGTAGGTGGAAACACCATATATTTT,CATGGVGGNTIYF
.,TRBJ2-7,.,TRBV5-1,TGCGCCAGCAGCAGAGCCAGCGCCTACGAGCAGTACTTC,CASSRASAYEQYF
.,TRBJ1-6,.,TRBV2,TGTGCCAGCAGGCTTTCAGGGATTCGGTCACCCCTCCACTTT,CASRLSGIRSPLHF
.,TRBJ1-6,.,TRBV7-8,TGTGCCAGCAGCCAACTAAACTCACCCCTCCACTTT,CASSQLNSPLHF
.,TRBJ2-1,.,TRBV7-9,TGTGCCAGCAGCTTAGATAACAGAAGAGTCGGCAATGAGCAGTTCTTC,CASSLDNRRVGNEQFF
.,TRBJ1-2,.,TRBV2,TGTGCCAGCAGTGAAGCTCAGAGGGCCGGCTACACCTTC,CASSEAQRAGYTF
TRBD1,TRBJ1-4,.,TRBV15,TGTGCCACCAGCAGGACAGGGGTTTATGAAAAACTGTTTTTT,CATSRTGVYEKLFF
TRBD1,TRBJ2-7,.,TRBV24-1,TGTGCCACCAGTGAGGGCGGGACAGGGACTCTCTACGAGCAGTACTTC,CATSEGGTGTLYEQYF
.,TRBJ1-2,.,TRBV5-1,TGCGCCAGCAGCTTGGCCCACAGGGAGGGCTACACCTTC,CASSLAHREGYTF
TRBD1,TRBJ2-6,.,TRBV4-3,TGCGCCAGCAGCCATGGGGACAGGGGGTCTGGGGCCAACGTCCTGACTTTC,CASSHGDRGSGANVLTF
TRBD1,TRBJ2-7,.,TRBV19,TGTGCCAGTAGTACCCGGGACAGGGGCGGCGAGCAGTACTTC,CASSTRDRGGEQYF
.,TRBJ1-6,.,TRBV21-1,TGTGCCAGCAGCGGCGGGGACCAGAACACCTATAATTCACCCCTCCACTTT,CASSGGDQNTYNSPLHF
TRBD1,TRBJ2-5,few,TRBV4-1,TGCGCCAGCAGCCATTTAGGACAGGCTCGTGGCCGGGCCCAGTACTTC,CASSHLGQARGRAQYF
TRBD2,TRBJ2-1,.,TRBV28,TGTGCCACCCGAAACACAGATACGACTAGCGGGAGTCATCTGCCCTACAATGAGCAGTTCTTC,CATRNTDTTSGSHLPYNEQFF
TRBD2,TRBJ2-1,.,TRBV7-9,TGTGCCAGCAGCTTAGGCGGGACTAGCGTTACCAATGAGCAGTTCTTC,CASSLGGTSVTNEQFF
.,TRBJ1-5,.,TRBV23-1,TGCGCCAGCAGTCTGTCTTCCCCGTCCCAGCATTTT,CASSLSSPSQHF
TRBD1,TRBJ2-1,.,TRBV11-2,TGTGCCAGCAGCCGAGAGACCGGGACAGGGAACTACAATGAGCAGTTCTTC,CASSRETGTGNYNEQFF
.,TRBJ2-1,.,TRBV5-5,TGTGCCAGCAGCTTTTTCGGAGACTACAATGAGCAGTTCTTC,CASSFFGDYNEQFF
TRBD2,TRBJ2-3,.,TRBV4-1,TGCGCCAGCAGCCAAGAAGCTACTAGCGGGGGAGCAGATACGCAGTATTTT,CASSQEATSGGADTQYF
.,TRBJ2-3,.,TRBV7-2,TGTGCCAGCAGCTTAGGCGGGGCCACAGATACGCAGTATTTT,CASSLGGATDTQYF
.,TRBJ1-6,.,TRBV11-2,TGTGCCAGCAGCCTCGGGGGGCCAGGCTATAATTCACCCCTCCACTTT,CASSLGGPGYNSPLHF
.,TRBJ1-1,.,TRBV19,TGTGCCAGTAGTATTTCGGTCCCGAACACTGAAGCTTTCTTT,CASSISVPNTEAFF
TRBD2,TRBJ2-3,.,TRBV7-2,TGTGCCAGCAGCTTCGGGGGGGCCTCCACAGATACGCAGTATTTT,CASSFGGASTDTQYF
.,TRBJ2-2,.,TRBV7-9,TGTGCCAGCAGCTCCCAAGGGGCGCCCGGGGAGCTGTTTTTT,CASSSQGAPGELFF
.,TRBJ1-4,few,TRBV19,TGTGCCAGTAGTAAAACAGGGAATGAAAAACTGTTTTTT,CASSKTGNEKLFF
TRBD1,TRBJ2-1,.,TRBV19,TGTGCCACCAGGGTTCGGGACAGACAGTTCTTC,CATRVRDRQFF